This T cell receptor beta chain is from a study of shared clonotypes between healthy human individuals. Study observations and caveats: Non-shared clonotypes displayed generation probabilities falling below those of clonotypes present in all four donors. Naive subsets generally exceeded memory subsets in estimated richness. A small donor pool kept down the genetic and exposure-history diversity that was represented.

Trimming removed 0 bases from V and 3 bases from J, with 9 bases in between. The CDR3 is made up of 15 amino acids. The germline CDR1 and CDR2 sequences are MNHEY and SVGAGI. Naive CD8 cells comprised CD45RO-negative, CCR7-positively selected cells, excluding terminally differentiated effector memory CD45RA+ cells. Sequencing used immunoSEQ multiplex PCR; TCRdb keeps in-frame clones, though not all of them. This table holds some 2 million clones, about 95% found once. Remarks on this clone: Its antigen is not known.

The source of this sequence is a man between 18 and 35 years old in good health. The chain recombines TRBV6-5 with TRBJ1-5; D may be TRBD1 (5 bases). Sequencing was performed on naive CD8+ T cells sorted from blood. The CDR3, as DNA: TGTGCCAGCAGTTACTCGCCAGGGACCAATCAGCCCCAGCATTTT. Translated, it gives CASSYSPGTNQPQHF.